Listed below are T cell receptor beta chains from one sample, sequenced in a study of beta chain features in type 1 diabetes. Assay used: immunoSEQ multiplex PCR; TCRdb lists only in-frame clones, some missing. The table records about 650,000 clones, around 12% of them present only once. Sequencing used naive CD4+ T cells from blood. The receptors here all came from a man aged 30 to 39 with type 1 diabetes. Each CDR3 is given with its conserved first and last residue. D genes are given only for firm matches. Clone size is shown for a subset of rows, as once, few, many or a class of expanded clone.

>TRBJ2-1|TRBV9|-|-
CASSVVAAGNEQFF
TGTGCCAGCAGCGTAGTGGCCGCTGGCAATGAGCAGTTCTTC
>TRBJ2-5|TRBV4-3|-|few
CASSLNTRETQYF
TGCGCCAGCAGTCTGAACACCAGAGAGACCCAGTACTTC
>TRBJ2-3|TRBV18|-|few
CASSPPGLGADTQYF
TGTGCCAGCTCACCACCGGGACTCGGCGCAGATACGCAGTATTTT
>TRBJ2-7|TRBV6-5|-|few
CASSYGGQFSYEQYF
TGTGCCAGCAGTTACGGGGGGCAATTCTCCTACGAGCAGTACTTC
>TRBJ2-4|TRBV7-9|-|-
CASSPNFSTQGYGNIQYF
TGTGCCAGCAGCCCTAACTTCTCAACCCAGGGGTACGGAAACATTCAGTACTTC
>TRBJ1-3|TRBV9|TRBD1|-
CASSSRTGDTIYF
TGTGCCAGCAGCTCCCGGACAGGGGACACCATATATTTT
>TRBJ2-7|TRBV7-2|TRBD1|few
CASSRDSTTGRIYEQYF
TGTGCCAGCAGCCGGGACAGTACCACGGGCAGGATCTACGAGCAGTACTTC
>TRBJ1-6|TRBV28|-|-
CASSLLGSRPLHF
TGTGCCAGCAGTTTATTGGGGAGCCGCCCCCTCCACTTT
>TRBJ1-4|TRBV10-3|-|few
CAISESREKLFF
TGTGCCATCAGTGAGTCTCGGGAAAAACTGTTTTTT
>TRBJ1-4|TRBV27|TRBD1|few
CASSLRGRIERGEKLFF
TGTGCCAGCAGTTTGAGGGGGCGCATAGAAAGGGGTGAAAAACTGTTTTTT
>TRBJ2-4|TRBV7-9|-|-
CASSSPPRDTITKNIQYF
TGTGCCAGCAGCTCCCCTCCTCGGGACACAATTACTAAAAACATTCAGTACTTC
>TRBJ2-7|TRBV6-6|-|-
CASSPSHEQYF
TGTGCCAGCAGTCCATCCCACGAGCAGTACTTC
>TRBJ1-3|TRBV5-1|-|few
CASSLGGNTIYF
TGCGCCAGCAGCTTGGGTGGAAACACCATATATTTT
>TRBJ1-4|TRBV28|TRBD1|-
CASSSGTGDNEKLFF
TGTGCCAGCAGTTCCGGGACAGGGGATAATGAAAAACTGTTTTTT
>TRBJ1-3|TRBV29-1|TRBD1|few
CSIGDQGENTIYF
TGCAGCATTGGAGACCAGGGGGAAAACACCATATATTTT
>TRBJ1-1|TRBV5-1|-|few
CASSLDGQPGTEAFF
TGCGCCAGCAGCTTGGACGGCCAGCCGGGGACTGAAGCTTTCTTT
>TRBJ1-4|TRBV11-3|-|few
CASSLSDGQELFF
TGTGCCAGCAGCTTGTCGGACGGCCAGGAACTGTTTTTT
>TRBJ1-5|TRBV10-3|-|few
CAIGPGRDNQPQHF
TGTGCCATCGGCCCGGGACGGGACAATCAGCCCCAGCATTTT
>TRBJ2-7|TRBV7-2|-|-
CASSPLSGTTSSSEQYF
TGTGCCAGCAGCCCTTTGAGCGGGACAACTTCTTCGAGCGAGCAGTACTTC
>TRBJ2-2|TRBV18|-|few
CASSPSLFANTGELFF
TGTGCCAGCTCACCCAGCCTGTTCGCGAACACCGGGGAGCTGTTTTTT
>TRBJ1-3|TRBV29-1|-|few
CSAQEAIGNTIYF
TGCAGCGCCCAAGAGGCGATCGGAAACACCATATATTTT
>TRBJ1-6|TRBV30|-|few
CAWSGRPYNSPLHF
TGTGCCTGGAGCGGACGACCATATAATTCACCCCTCCACTTT
>TRBJ1-4|TRBV18|-|-
CASSPVRDFGEKLFF
TGTGCCAGCTCACCAGTCCGGGACTTTGGAGAAAAACTGTTTTTT
>TRBJ2-1|TRBV9|TRBD2|-
CASSGSAGQEYNEQFF
TGTGCCAGCAGCGGATCAGCGGGGCAAGAGTACAATGAGCAGTTCTTC
>TRBJ2-7|TRBV7-2|-|-
CASSLGPREQYF
TGTGCCAGCAGCTTAGGTCCCCGGGAGCAGTACTTC
>TRBJ1-3|TRBV7-2|-|-
CASSSGHFSGNTIYF
TGTGCCAGCAGCTCAGGACATTTCTCTGGAAACACCATATATTTT
>TRBJ1-2|TRBV4-3|-|few
CASSQDVSGSVRPYGYTF
TGCGCCAGCAGCCAAGATGTCTCCGGGAGCGTGCGTCCCTATGGCTACACCTTC
>TRBJ1-4|TRBV29-1|-|-
CSAREGGRNEKLFF
TGCAGCGCACGCGAGGGGGGACGCAATGAAAAACTGTTTTTT
>TRBJ1-2|TRBV10-3|-|few
CAISEKAGREWDDGYTF
TGTGCCATCAGTGAAAAGGCAGGGAGGGAGTGGGATGATGGCTACACCTTC
>TRBJ2-3|TRBV21-1|-|-
CASSKGTDRRTDTQYF
TGTGCCAGCAGCAAAGGCACAGACCGCCGCACAGATACGCAGTATTTT
>TRBJ2-1|TRBV2|-|few
CAASNPTADNEQFF
TGTGCCGCCTCTAACCCCACGGCGGACAATGAGCAGTTCTTC
>TRBJ1-6|TRBV7-6|-|few
CASSQQGIGAPLHF
TGTGCCAGCAGCCAACAGGGTATCGGGGCACCCCTCCACTTT
>TRBJ2-1|TRBV28|-|-
CASSDVISSYNEQFF
TGTGCCAGCAGTGACGTCATCAGCTCCTACAATGAGCAGTTCTTC
>TRBJ2-7|TRBV25-1|-|few
CASMSGGAYEQYF
TGTGCCAGCATGAGCGGCGGGGCGTACGAGCAGTACTTC
>TRBJ2-1|TRBV2|TRBD2|once
CASSESSGGAGEQFF
TGTGCCAGCAGTGAATCAAGCGGGGGGGCCGGTGAGCAGTTCTTC
>TRBJ1-4|TRBV7-9|-|few
CASSLYEEKLFF
TGTGCCAGCAGCTTATACGAGGAAAAACTGTTTTTT
>TRBJ2-5|TRBV27|TRBD1|few
CASTTLYPDRDVRETQYF
TGTGCCAGCACCACCCTTTATCCGGACAGGGATGTTCGGGAGACCCAGTACTTC
>TRBJ2-5|TRBV14|TRBD2|-
CASSFRLAADTQETQYF
TGTGCCAGCAGCTTCCGACTAGCGGCTGATACGCAAGAGACCCAGTACTTC
>TRBJ2-1|TRBV5-1|-|-
CASSGLGYNEQFF
TGCGCCAGCAGCGGACTTGGGTACAATGAGCAGTTCTTC
>TRBJ2-1|TRBV7-3|-|-
CASSLDYNEQFF
TGTGCCAGCAGCCTAGATTACAATGAGCAGTTCTTC
>TRBJ2-7|TRBV7-3|-|few
CASSLTSGSYEQYF
TGTGCCAGCAGCTTAACGTCTGGCTCCTACGAGCAGTACTTC
>TRBJ2-2|TRBV30|-|few
CAWSKGLGNTGELFF
TGTGCCTGGAGTAAGGGTCTCGGGAACACCGGGGAGCTGTTTTTT
>TRBJ1-2|TRBV6-1|-|few
CASRPGSNYGYTF
TGTGCCAGCAGACCCGGGAGTAACTATGGCTACACCTTC
>TRBJ2-7|TRBV7-2|-|-
CASSLGPQVSSYEQYF
TGTGCCAGCAGCTTAGGCCCCCAGGTGAGCTCCTACGAGCAGTACTTC
>TRBJ2-3|TRBV11-3|-|few
CASSLGMTGGPDTQYF
TGTGCCAGCAGCTTAGGGATGACGGGTGGCCCAGATACGCAGTATTTT
>TRBJ1-6|TRBV28|-|few
CASRFTGLGSPLHF
TGTGCCAGCAGATTCACAGGATTGGGTTCACCCCTCCACTTT